This T cell receptor (beta chain) derives from a study of T cell responses to AZD1222 COVID-19 vaccine. Whole-study findings and limits: Females outnumbered males among donors, who were mostly white British; clonal diversity was possibly underestimated. After the peak T cell response, and only then, were repertoires sampled. Baseline antibody screening turned up just six or seven seropositive AZD1222 recipients.

CDR1 is SGHTA and CDR2 is FQGNSA in the germline V gene. V shed 3 bases and J 3 bases; nucleotides not matched to a gene: 6. This CDR3 spans 15 amino acids. For this clone: Antigen specificity is unknown.

Assay used: immunoSEQ multiplex PCR; TCRdb lists only in-frame clones, some missing. The sample records 190,000 or so clones, about 88% being singletons. The source material was peripheral blood, sampled 28 days after the second AZD1222 dose. The V call is TRBV7-2, the J call TRBJ2-5; 8 nucleotides agree with TRBD1. The sequence was obtained from an adult who received the AZD1222 COVID-19 vaccine. This chain's CDR3 is CASSFDRGHEETQYF. In DNA form, the CDR3 reads TGTGCCAGCAGCTTCGACAGGGGACACGAAGAGACCCAGTACTTC.